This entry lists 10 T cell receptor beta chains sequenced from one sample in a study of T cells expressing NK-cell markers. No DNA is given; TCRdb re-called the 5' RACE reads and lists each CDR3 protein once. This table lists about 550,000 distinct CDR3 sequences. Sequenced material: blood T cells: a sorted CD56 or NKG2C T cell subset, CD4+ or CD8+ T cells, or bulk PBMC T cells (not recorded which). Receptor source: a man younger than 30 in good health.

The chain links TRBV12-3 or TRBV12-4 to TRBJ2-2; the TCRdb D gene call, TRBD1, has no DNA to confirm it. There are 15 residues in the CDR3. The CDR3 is CASSSGQGMAGELFF.

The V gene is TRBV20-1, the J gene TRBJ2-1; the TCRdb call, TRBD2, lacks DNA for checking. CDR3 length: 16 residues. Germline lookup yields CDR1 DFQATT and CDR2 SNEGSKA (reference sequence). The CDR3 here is CSARVLGLAGVYEQFF.

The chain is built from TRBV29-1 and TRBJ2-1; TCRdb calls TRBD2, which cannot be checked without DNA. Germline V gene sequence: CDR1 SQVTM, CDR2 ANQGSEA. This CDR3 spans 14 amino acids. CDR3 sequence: CSVPSGRVGNEQFF.

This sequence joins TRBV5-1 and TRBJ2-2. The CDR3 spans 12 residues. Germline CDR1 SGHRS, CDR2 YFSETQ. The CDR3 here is CASTLGFGELFF.

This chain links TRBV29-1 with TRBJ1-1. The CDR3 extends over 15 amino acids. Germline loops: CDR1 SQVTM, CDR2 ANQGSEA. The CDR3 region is CSVVEGGRASTEAFF.

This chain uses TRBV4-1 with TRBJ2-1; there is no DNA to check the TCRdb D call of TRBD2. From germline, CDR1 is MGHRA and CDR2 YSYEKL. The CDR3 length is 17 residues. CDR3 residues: CASSQSTGTSGYNEQFF.

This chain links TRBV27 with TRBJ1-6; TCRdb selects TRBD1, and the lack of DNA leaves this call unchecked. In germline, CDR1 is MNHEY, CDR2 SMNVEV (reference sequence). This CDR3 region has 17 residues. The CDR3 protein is CASSLYFPGTGDSPLHF.

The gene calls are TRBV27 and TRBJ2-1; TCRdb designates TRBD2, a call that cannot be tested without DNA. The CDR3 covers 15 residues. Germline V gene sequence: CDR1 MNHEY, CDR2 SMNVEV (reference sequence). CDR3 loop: CASSLTRGGGSEQFF.

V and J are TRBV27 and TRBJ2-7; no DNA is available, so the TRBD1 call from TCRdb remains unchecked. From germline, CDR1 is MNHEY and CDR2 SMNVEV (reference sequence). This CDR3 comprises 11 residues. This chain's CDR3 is CASGRQGNQYF.

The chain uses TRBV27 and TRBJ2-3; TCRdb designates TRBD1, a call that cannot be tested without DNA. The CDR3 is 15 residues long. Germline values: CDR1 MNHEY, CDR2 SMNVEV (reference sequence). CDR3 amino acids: CASSLLSSRTDTQYF.